This TCR beta chain originates from a study of beta chain features in type 1 diabetes. Whole-study results and caveats: Researchers reported that naive, central memory and Treg TCRB repertoires appeared more similar in patients than in healthy donors. Fewer junction insertions and more nucleotide deletions appeared in type 1 diabetes patients. In every one of the four CD4+ subsets, TCRB CDR3s were moderately but significantly shorter in Type 1 diabetes patients.

Worth noting for this clone: Its antigen is unidentified.

The whole isolated RNA underwent reverse transcription, so sequencing captured expressed TCRB transcripts. Using immunoSEQ multiplex PCR, the repertoire was profiled, and TCRdb retains in-frame clones only, with some absent. The sample includes some 700,000 clones, around an eighth of them seen just once. Per germline, CDR1 MNHEY and CDR2 SMNVEV (reference sequence). The CDR3 extends over 13 amino acids. V was pared by 8 bases and J by 1 base, with 11 bases between. This clonotype was sampled from a man between 18 and 29 years old with type 1 diabetes. V gene TRBV27 combines with J gene TRBJ1-1; TRBD1 is a possible D gene (5 bases). The sequenced sample was naive CD4+ T cells from blood. CDR3 sequence reads: CASGGGWNTEAFF. The CDR3 DNA reads TGTGCCAGCGGGGGTGGGTGGAACACTGAAGCTTTCTTT.